This entry lists 19 T cell receptor beta chains sequenced from one sample in a study of identical twins. MiXCR was run by TCRdb on the 5' RACE reads, yielding one entry per CDR3 protein. The table has 1.5 million to 2 million distinct CDR3 sequences, 32% seen once; the top ten hold approximately 0.29%. The sample consisted of cord blood. These receptors were obtained from a newborn girl in good health.

This rearrangement joins TRBV5-6 to TRBJ2-1, with D perhaps assigned TRBD1 or TRBD2 (5 bases each). This CDR3 has 15 amino acids. Germline V gene lookup returns CDR1 SGHDT and CDR2 YYEEEE. The ends were cut back, 1 base at V and 3 bases at J, with 11 bases in the middle. CDR3 in amino acids: CASSLPPGHYNEQFF. The CDR3 DNA follows: TGTGCCAGCAGCTTGCCGCCGGGGCACTACAATGAGCAGTTCTTC.

The chain joins TRBV5-5 to TRBJ2-3; 7 positions agree with TRBD2. CDR1 and CDR2 (germline): SGHKS, YYEKEE (reference sequence). Trimming at V came to 1 base and at J to 2 bases, leaving 4 bases not matched to a gene. This CDR3 is built from 15 residues. The chain's CDR3 is CASSLPGGDTDTQYF. The CDR3 nucleotides are TGTGCCAGCAGCTTGCCGGGGGGAGACACAGATACGCAGTATTTT.

In its sample, this clonotype was seen a few times. The V and J genes are TRBV6-2 or TRBV6-3 and TRBJ2-1, with 10 positions matching TRBD2. CDR1 and CDR2 (germline): MNHEY, SVGEGT. Trimming at V came to 2 bases and at J to 9 bases, leaving 7 bases not matched to a gene. The CDR3 has 15 residues. The chain's CDR3 is CASSYGLAGVGEQFF. CDR3 nucleotide sequence: TGTGCCAGCAGTTACGGGCTAGCGGGAGTGGGTGAGCAGTTCTTC.

This clonotype came up many times. The CDR3 nucleotides read TGTGCCAGCAGCAGGACTAGCGTCACAGATACGCAGTATTTT. Translation: CASSRTSVTDTQYF. This chain uses TRBV9 with TRBJ2-3, with 9 bases fitting TRBD2. The CDR3 has 14 residues. The ends lost 4 bases at V and 2 bases at J; junction bases unmatched: 2. Germline V gives CDR1 SGDLS, CDR2 YYNGEE.

This clonotype was seen many times. The CDR3 spells CASTNGQGGGDIQYF. CDR3 nucleotide sequence: TGTGCCAGCACCAATGGACAGGGAGGGGGAGACATTCAGTACTTC. J is TRBJ2-5 and V is TRBV28; maybe TRBD1 (8 bases). The tail of the sequence fits TRBJ2-4 better, so the J call may be wrong. From germline, CDR1 is MDHEN and CDR2 SYDVKM. This CDR3 has 15 amino acids.

The V and J genes are TRBV28 and TRBJ2-7; TRBD1 or TRBD2 may be the D gene (5 bases each). Trimming removed 7 bases at V and 7 bases at J, with 23 bases between. The germline CDR1 and CDR2 sequences are MDHEN and SYDVKM. The CDR3 is made up of 15 amino acids. CDR3 sequence: CASINVGVSYNEQYF. CDR3 sequence (DNA): TGTGCCAGCATTAATGTGGGGGTTTCCTACAATGAGCAGTACTTC.

The chain links TRBV11-1 to TRBJ2-1, with D possibly matching TRBD2 (6 bases). V dropped 4 bases and J dropped 13 bases, with 17 bases sitting between them. CDR3 size: 13 residues. Germline values: CDR1 SGHAT, CDR2 FQDESV (reference sequence). CDR3 protein: CASSWAGMETQFF. CDR3 sequence (DNA): TGTGCCAGCAGCTGGGCGGGGATGGAGACCCAGTTCTTC.

The chain is built from TRBV20-1 and TRBJ1-1, with 8 bases that match TRBD1. CDR1 is DFQATT and CDR2 is SNEGSKA in the germline V gene (reference sequence). This CDR3 is 13 amino acids long. After removal of 0 bases from V and 6 bases from J, the junction contained 3 bases not matched to a gene. In DNA, the CDR3 is TGCAGTGCTAGAGATCTCAGGGGGCCTGAAGCTTTCTTT. Translation gives CSARDLRGPEAFF.

This clonotype was counted only a few times. This chain uses TRBV18 with TRBJ1-1; D is possibly TRBD1 (5 bases). Germline V gene sequence: CDR1 KGHSH, CDR2 LQKENI. The length of the CDR3 is 15 residues. The V gene lost 6 bases and the J gene lost 0 bases, with 14 bases spanning the gap. CDR3 bases: TGTGCCAGCTCTCTCCGGGGCCCCATGAACACTGAAGCTTTCTTT. Protein product: CASSLRGPMNTEAFF.

This chain connects TRBV6-5 to TRBJ2-7, with D perhaps assigned TRBD1 or TRBD2 (5 bases each). The J call may not be correct, given that the DNA end is closer to TRBJ2-5. Germline CDR1 reads MNHEY; CDR2 reads SVGAGI. CDR3 size: 13 residues. The CDR3 coding sequence is TGTGCCAGCCGGGGACCGCTACAAGAGACCCAGTACTTC. It yields the protein CASRGPLQETQYF.

This clonotype has a handful of counts. J is TRBJ1-2 and V is TRBV5-1; the D gene is possibly TRBD1 (6 bases). This CDR3 is built from 15 residues. Germline values: CDR1 SGHRS, CDR2 YFSETQ. The V gene lost 0 bases and the J gene lost 2 bases, with 11 bases spanning the gap. CDR3 coding DNA: TGCGCCAGCAGCTTGGCACCGGACAGAAACTATGGCTACACCTTC. Encoded protein: CASSLAPDRNYGYTF.

Regarding this clonotype: A much larger clonotype is one base distant, so this may be a read error. The V and J genes are TRBV5-1 and TRBJ2-7; TRBD2 aligns across 11 bases. The germline CDR1 and CDR2 sequences are SGHRS and YFSETQ. V lost 3 bases, J lost 7 bases, and 9 bases stayed unmatched. CDR3 length: 15 amino acids. CDR3 in DNA: TGCGCCAGCAGCTCAATGACTAGCGGGACAAGTGAGCAGTACTTC. Its protein product is CASSSMTSGTSEQYF.

The chain joins TRBV7-2 to TRBJ2-7, with 7 bases lining up with TRBD2. The CDR3 extends over 16 amino acids. J gave up 4 bases and V 5 bases, and 14 bases lay outside the gene matches. CDR1 and CDR2 (germline): SGHTA, FQGNSA. The CDR3 spells CASSIGVGTTGYEQYF. The CDR3 coding sequence is TGTGCCAGCAGCATAGGGGTTGGGACTACAGGATACGAGCAGTACTTC. The whole variable domain, filled in from reference TRBV7-2 and TRBJ2-7, reads GAGVSQSPSNKVTEKGKDVELRCDPISGHTALYWYRQSLGQGLEFLIYFQGNSAPDKSGLPSDRFSAERTGGSVSTLTIQRTQQEDSAVYLCASSIGVGTTGYEQYFGPGTRLTVT.

This clonotype was found a few times. This chain connects TRBV4-1 to TRBJ1-2, with D perhaps matching TRBD1 (6 bases). V was pared by 0 bases and J by 6 bases, with 11 bases between. The CDR3 contains 14 residues. Germline CDR1 reads MGHRA; CDR2 reads YSYEKL. In nucleotides, the CDR3 is TGCGCCAGCAGCCAAGATTCCAGGGGCCATGGCTACACCTTC. Translating gives CASSQDSRGHGYTF.

With respect to this clonotype: One junction end disagrees with the germline gene, perhaps due to a read error. CDR3 DNA sequence: TGCAGTTCTAGAGATCTGTTCAATGAGCAGTTCTTC. The encoded protein is CSSRDLFNEQFF. The chain couples TRBV20-1 to TRBJ2-1; no definite D call. This CDR3 spans 12 amino acids. Germline V lookup: CDR1 DFQATT, CDR2 SNEGSKA (reference sequence).

This clonotype was seen only a few times. The chain is built from TRBV7-9 and TRBJ1-1; D perhaps matches TRBD1 (5 bases). Germline CDR1 reads SEHNR; CDR2 reads FQNEAQ (reference sequence). The CDR3 runs to 15 residues. V dropped 1 base and J dropped 5 bases, with 14 bases sitting between them. The CDR3 loop is CASSLVGGIGTEAFF. CDR3 sequence (DNA): TGTGCCAGCAGCTTAGTTGGGGGGATAGGGACTGAAGCTTTCTTT.

Many counts were recorded for this clonotype. The chain recombines TRBV4-2 with TRBJ2-1, with D maybe TRBD2 (5 bases). In germline, CDR1 is LGHNA, CDR2 YNFKEQ. Trimming took off 0 bases at V and 1 base at J, with 10 bases between the two ends. This CDR3 is built from 16 residues. The CDR3 DNA is TGTGCCAGCAGCCAAGAGGCGCTAGCTTCCTACAATGAGCAGTTCTTC. Amino acid sequence: CASSQEALASYNEQFF.

The genes are TRBV28 and TRBJ2-3, with D possibly being TRBD2 (6 bases). The CDR3 totals 14 residues. The germline V gene encodes CDR1 MDHEN and CDR2 SYDVKM. Trimming stripped 7 bases from V and 1 base from J, with 12 bases between. The CDR3 DNA reads TGTGCCAGCACCCTACCTAGCGGCACAGATACGCAGTATTTT. As protein: CASTLPSGTDTQYF.

J is TRBJ2-7 and V is TRBV4-1; 9 bases map to TRBD1. Germline CDR1 reads MGHRA; CDR2 reads YSYEKL. V lost 0 bases to trimming and J lost 2 bases; unmatched junction nucleotides: 5. The CDR3 spans 16 residues. The CDR3 nucleotides read TGCGCCAGCAGCCAAGATGGACAGGGGTCCCCCTACGAGCAGTACTTC. Its protein product is CASSQDGQGSPYEQYF.